The clone carrying this T cell receptor beta chain was recorded many times. The source material, RNA transcripts, was used to amplify TCR beta CDR3 regions. HTBI primers drove first-round RT-PCR of the TCR CDR3. In TCRdb, the multiplex PCR reads were re-called with MiXCR into one record per CDR3 protein. The sample carries about 640,000 distinct CDR3 sequences, 20% recorded once. J was trimmed by 7 bases and V by 6 bases; bases with no gene match: 7. The CDR3 runs 13 residues. Germline CDR1 is SGHRS and CDR2 is YFSETQ. The sample comes from a study of T cells in Graves' hyperthyroidism and ophthalmopathy.

V and J are TRBV5-1 and TRBJ2-1; TRBD2 aligns across 7 bases. Source material: blood. This receptor was taken from a young man with Graves' ophthalmopathy. The CDR3 reads CASKLAGVNEQFF. The CDR3 nucleotides read TGCGCCAGCAAGTTGGCGGGAGTTAATGAGCAGTTCTTC.